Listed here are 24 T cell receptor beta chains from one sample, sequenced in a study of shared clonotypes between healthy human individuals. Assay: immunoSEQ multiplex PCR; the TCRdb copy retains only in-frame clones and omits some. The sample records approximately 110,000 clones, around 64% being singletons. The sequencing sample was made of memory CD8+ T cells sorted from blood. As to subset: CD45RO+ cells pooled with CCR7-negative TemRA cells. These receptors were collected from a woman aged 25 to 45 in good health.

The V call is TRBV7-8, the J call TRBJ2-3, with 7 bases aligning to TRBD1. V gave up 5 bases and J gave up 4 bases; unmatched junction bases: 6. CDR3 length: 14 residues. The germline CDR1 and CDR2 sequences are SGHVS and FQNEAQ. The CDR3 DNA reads TGTGCCAGCAGCACCAACAGGGGTCCAGATACGCAGTATTTT. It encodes CASSTNRGPDTQYF. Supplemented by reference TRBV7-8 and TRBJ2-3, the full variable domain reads GAGVSQSPRYKVAKRGQDVALRCDPISGHVSLFWYQQALGQGPEFLTYFQNEAQLDKSGLPSDRFFAERPEGSVSTLKIQRTQQEDSAVYLCASSTNRGPDTQYFGPGTRLTVL.

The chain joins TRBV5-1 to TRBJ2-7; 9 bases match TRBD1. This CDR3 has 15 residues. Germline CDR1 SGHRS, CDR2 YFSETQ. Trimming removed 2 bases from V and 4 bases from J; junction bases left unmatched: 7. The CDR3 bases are TGCGCCAGCAGCTTTCGACGGACAGGGGAGTACGAGCAGTACTTC. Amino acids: CASSFRRTGEYEQYF. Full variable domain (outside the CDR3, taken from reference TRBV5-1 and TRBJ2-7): KAGVTQTPRYLIKTRGQQVTLSCSPISGHRSVSWYQQTPGQGLQFLFEYFSETQRNKGNFPGRFSGRQFSNSRSEMNVSTLELGDSALYLCASSFRRTGEYEQYFGPGTRLTVT.

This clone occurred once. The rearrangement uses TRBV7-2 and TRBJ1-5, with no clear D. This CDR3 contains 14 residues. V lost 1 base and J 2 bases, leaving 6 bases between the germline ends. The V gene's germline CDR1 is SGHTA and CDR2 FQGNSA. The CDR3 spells CASSLGGRNQPQHF. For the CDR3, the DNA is TGTGCCAGCAGCTTAGGAGGGCGCAATCAGCCCCAGCATTTT.

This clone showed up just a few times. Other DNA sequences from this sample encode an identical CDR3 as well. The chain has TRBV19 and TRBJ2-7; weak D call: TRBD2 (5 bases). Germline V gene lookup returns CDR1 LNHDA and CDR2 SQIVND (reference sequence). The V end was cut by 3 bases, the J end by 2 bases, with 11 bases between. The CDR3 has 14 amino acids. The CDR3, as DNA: TGTGCCAGTAGTATTTCGGGGAATCCCTACGAGCAGTACTTC. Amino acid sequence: CASSISGNPYEQYF.

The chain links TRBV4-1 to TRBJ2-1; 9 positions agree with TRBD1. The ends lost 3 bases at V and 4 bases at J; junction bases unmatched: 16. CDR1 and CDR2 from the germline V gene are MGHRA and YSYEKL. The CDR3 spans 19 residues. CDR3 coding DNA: TGCGCCAGCAGCCAGCTAAAGTTAAGCCCGGGACAGGGTTACAATGAGCAGTTCTTC. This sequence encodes CASSQLKLSPGQGYNEQFF.

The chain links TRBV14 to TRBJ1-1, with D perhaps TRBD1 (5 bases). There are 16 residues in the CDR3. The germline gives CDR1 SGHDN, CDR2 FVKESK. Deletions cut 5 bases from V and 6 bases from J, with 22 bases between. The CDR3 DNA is TGTGCCAGCAGCTTCGTCCTGGGGGAGGGCATCTCTGAAGCTTTCTTT. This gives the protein CASSFVLGEGISEAFF.

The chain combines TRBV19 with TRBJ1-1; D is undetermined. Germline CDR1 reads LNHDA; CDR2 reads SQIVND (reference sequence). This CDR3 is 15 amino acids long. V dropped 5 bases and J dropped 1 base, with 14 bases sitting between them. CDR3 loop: CASSVGGSRNTEAFF. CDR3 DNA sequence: TGTGCCAGTAGTGTGGGAGGCTCAAGGAACACTGAAGCTTTCTTT. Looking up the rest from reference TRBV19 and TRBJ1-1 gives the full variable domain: DGGITQSPKYLFRKEGQNVTLSCEQNLNHDAMYWYRQDPGQGLRLIYYSQIVNDFQKGDIAEGYSVSREKKESFPLTVTSAQKNPTAFYLCASSVGGSRNTEAFFGQGTRLTVV.

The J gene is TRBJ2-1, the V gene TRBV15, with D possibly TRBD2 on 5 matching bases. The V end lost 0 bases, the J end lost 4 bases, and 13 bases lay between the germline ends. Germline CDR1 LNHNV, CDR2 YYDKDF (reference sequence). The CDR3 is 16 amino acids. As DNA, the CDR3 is TGTGCCACCAGCAGAGATCCCGACGGACTTTACAATGAGCAGTTCTTC. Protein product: CATSRDPDGLYNEQFF.

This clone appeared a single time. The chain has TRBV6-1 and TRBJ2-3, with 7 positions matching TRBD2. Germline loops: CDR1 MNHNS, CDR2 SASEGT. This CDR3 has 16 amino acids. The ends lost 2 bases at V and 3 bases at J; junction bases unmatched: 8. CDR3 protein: CASSELGGEGTDTQYF. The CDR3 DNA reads TGTGCCAGCAGTGAACTGGGGGGGGAAGGGACAGATACGCAGTATTTT.

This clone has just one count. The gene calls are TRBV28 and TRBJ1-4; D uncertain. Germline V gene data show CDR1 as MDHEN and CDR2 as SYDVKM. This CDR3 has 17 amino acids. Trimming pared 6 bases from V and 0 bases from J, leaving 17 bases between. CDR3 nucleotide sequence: TGTGCCAGCAGCCTAGTATTGGCGTCTGCAACTAATGAAAAACTGTTTTTT. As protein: CASSLVLASATNEKLFF.

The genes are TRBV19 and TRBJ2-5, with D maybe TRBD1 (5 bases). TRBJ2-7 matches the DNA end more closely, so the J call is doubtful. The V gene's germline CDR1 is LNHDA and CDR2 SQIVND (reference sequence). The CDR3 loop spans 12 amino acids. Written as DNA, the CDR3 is TGTGCCAGTAGTATGAAGGGGCTCGAGCAGTACTTC. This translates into CASSMKGLEQYF.

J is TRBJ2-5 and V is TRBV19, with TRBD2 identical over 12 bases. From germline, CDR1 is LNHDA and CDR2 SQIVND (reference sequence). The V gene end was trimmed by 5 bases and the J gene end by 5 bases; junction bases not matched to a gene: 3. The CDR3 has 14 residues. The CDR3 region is CASSGLAGWETQYF. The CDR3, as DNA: TGTGCCAGTAGTGGACTAGCGGGATGGGAGACCCAGTACTTC.

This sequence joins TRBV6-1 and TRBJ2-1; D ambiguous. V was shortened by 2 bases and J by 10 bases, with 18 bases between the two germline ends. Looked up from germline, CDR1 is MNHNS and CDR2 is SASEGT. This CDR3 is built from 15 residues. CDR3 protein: CASSEWFSQPSEQFF. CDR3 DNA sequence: TGTGCCAGCAGTGAATGGTTTAGTCAGCCTTCGGAGCAGTTCTTC.

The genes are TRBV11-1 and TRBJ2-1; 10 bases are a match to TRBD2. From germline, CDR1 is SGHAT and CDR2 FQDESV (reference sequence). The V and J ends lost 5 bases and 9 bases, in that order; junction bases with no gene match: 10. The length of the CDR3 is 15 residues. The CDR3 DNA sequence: TGTGCCAGCAGCCCCGGCCAGCGGGAGGGCAGTGAGCAGTTCTTC. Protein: CASSPGQREGSEQFF. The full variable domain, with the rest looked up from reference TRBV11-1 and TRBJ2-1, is EAEVAQSPRYKITEKSQAVAFWCDPISGHATLYWYRQILGQGPELLVQFQDESVVDDSQLPKDRFSAERLKGVDSTLKIQPAELGDSAMYLCASSPGQREGSEQFFGPGTRLTVL.

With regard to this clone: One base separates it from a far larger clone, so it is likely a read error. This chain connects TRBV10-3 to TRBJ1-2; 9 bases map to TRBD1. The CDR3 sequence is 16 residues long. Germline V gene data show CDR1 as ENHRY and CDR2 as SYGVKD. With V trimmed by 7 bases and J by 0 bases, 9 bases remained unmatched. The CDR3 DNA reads TGTGCCATCACCCCGGGACAGGGTAGAGCTAACTATGGCTACACCTTC. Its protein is CAITPGQGRANYGYTF.

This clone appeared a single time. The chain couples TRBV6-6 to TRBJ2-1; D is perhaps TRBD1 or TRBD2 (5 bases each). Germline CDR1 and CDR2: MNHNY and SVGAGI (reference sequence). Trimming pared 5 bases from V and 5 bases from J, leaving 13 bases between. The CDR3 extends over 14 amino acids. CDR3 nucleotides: TGTGCCAGCAGTGACCGGGTGGGGGACAATGAGCAGTTCTTC. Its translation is CASSDRVGDNEQFF.

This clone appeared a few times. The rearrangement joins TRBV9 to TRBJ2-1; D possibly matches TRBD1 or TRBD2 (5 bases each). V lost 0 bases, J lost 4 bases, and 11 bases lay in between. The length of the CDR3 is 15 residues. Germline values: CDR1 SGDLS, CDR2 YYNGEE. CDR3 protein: CASSVEGDHYNEQFF. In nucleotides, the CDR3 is TGTGCCAGCAGCGTAGAAGGGGACCATTACAATGAGCAGTTCTTC.

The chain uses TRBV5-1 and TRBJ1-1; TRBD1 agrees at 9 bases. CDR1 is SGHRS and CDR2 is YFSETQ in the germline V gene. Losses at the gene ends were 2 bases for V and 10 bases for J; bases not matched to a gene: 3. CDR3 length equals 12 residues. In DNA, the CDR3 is TGCGCCAGCAGCTTACAGGGGGCCAGAGCTTTCTTT. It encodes CASSLQGARAFF.

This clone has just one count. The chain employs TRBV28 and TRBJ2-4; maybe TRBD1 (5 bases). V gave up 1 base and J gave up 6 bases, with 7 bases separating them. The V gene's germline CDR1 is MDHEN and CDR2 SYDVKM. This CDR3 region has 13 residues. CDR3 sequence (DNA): TGTGCCAGCAGTTTATTAGGGGTAAACATTCAGTACTTC. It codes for CASSLLGVNIQYF.

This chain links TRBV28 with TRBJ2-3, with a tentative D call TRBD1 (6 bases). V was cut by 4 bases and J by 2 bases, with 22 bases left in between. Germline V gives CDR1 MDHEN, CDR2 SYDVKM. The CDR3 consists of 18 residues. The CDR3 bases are TGTGCCAGCAGTTCCGGGATGACGGACAGAATTTACACAGATACGCAGTATTTT. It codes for CASSSGMTDRIYTDTQYF.

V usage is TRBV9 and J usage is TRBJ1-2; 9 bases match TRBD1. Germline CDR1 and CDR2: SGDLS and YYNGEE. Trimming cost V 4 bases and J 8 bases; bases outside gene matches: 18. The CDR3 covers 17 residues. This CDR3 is CASSSRPGQGTTMGYTF. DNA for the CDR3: TGTGCCAGCAGCTCCCGACCGGGACAGGGAACGACTATGGGCTACACCTTC.

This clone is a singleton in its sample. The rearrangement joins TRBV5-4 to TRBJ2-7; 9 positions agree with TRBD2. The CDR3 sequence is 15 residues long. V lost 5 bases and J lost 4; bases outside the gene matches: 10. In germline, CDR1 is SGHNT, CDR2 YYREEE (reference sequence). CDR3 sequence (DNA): TGTGCCAGCAGTCCCGGGGGTAGCGGGAGTTACGAGCAGTACTTC. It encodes CASSPGGSGSYEQYF.

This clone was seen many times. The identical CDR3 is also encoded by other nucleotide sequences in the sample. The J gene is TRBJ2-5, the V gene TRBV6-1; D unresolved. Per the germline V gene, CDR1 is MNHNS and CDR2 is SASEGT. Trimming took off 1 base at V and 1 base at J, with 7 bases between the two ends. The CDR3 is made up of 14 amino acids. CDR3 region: CASSEGPGQETQYF. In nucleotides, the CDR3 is TGTGCCAGCAGTGAAGGCCCAGGCCAAGAGACCCAGTACTTC.

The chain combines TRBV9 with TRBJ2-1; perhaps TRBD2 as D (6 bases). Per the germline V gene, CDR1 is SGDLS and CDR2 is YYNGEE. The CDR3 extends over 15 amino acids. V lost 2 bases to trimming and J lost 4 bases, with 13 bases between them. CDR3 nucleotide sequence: TGTGCCAGCAGCGTCGAGACTAGTCTATACAATGAGCAGTTCTTC. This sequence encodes CASSVETSLYNEQFF.